This TCR beta chain was sequenced during a study of T cell changes during pregnancy in multiple sclerosis. Germline CDR1 reads LGHNA; CDR2 reads YSLEER. The CDR3 contains 16 residues. The ends lost 0 bases at V and 4 bases at J; junction bases unmatched: 8. TCRdb's table, derived via immunoSEQ multiplex PCR, lists solely in-frame clones and lacks some. The sample yields 50,000 to 70,000 clones, about nine tenths seen once. This TCR was sampled from a female donor in good health, enrolled as a control in a pregnancy study. Sequencing was performed on peripheral blood, taken after pregnancy. The chain recombines TRBV4-3 with TRBJ2-7; 8 nucleotides agree with TRBD1. CDR3 in amino acids: CASSQDPPQGAYEQYF. The CDR3 nucleotides are TGCGCCAGCAGCCAAGATCCCCCCCAGGGGGCATACGAGCAGTACTTC.